These 27 T cell receptor beta chains originate from one sample sequenced in a study of regulatory T cells in long-lasting Graves disease. Building of the TCR beta libraries involved iRepertoire HTBI primers and Arm-PCR of CDR3 regions. TCRdb re-analysed the multiplex PCR reads in MiXCR, keeping a single row per CDR3 protein. This sample has about half a million distinct CDR3 sequences; approximately 22% occur once, and the top ten carry 10% to 15%. The sample's time point: persistent/refractory GD, antithyroid drugs over 5 years with positive TRAb. PBMC-extracted RNA yielded the TCR library. The sample here was peripheral blood mononuclear cells (PBMCs), taken when the disease was refractory, from a patient treated with antithyroid drugs. The receptors come from a female donor with Graves disease.

This clonotype has ten or more counts. This sequence joins TRBV29-1 and TRBJ1-2; 9 bases are shared with TRBD1. CDR1 is SQVTM and CDR2 is ANQGSEA in the germline V gene. V dropped 6 bases and J dropped 5; count of bases not matched to a gene: 7. This CDR3 is 13 amino acids long. The CDR3 DNA sequence: TGCAGCGTGCGGACAGGGGTAATATATGGCTACACCTTC. This translates into CSVRTGVIYGYTF.

Turning to this clonotype: The CDR3 end shows no conserved phenylalanine or tryptophan, and so a read error is likely. DNA for the CDR3: TGTGCCAGCAGTTTAGGTTTGGGGGAGAACACTGAAGCTTTCTCT. Its translation is CASSLGLGENTEAFS. The chain couples TRBV28 to TRBJ1-1, with a tentative D call TRBD1 (5 bases). Germline V CDR1 and CDR2: MDHEN, SYDVKM. The V end lost 2 bases, the J end lost 1 base, and 11 bases lay between the germline ends. This CDR3 comprises 15 residues.

The table lists this clonotype with many counts. The chain combines TRBV6-5 with TRBJ1-1, with 7 bases that match TRBD1. The length of the CDR3 is 14 residues. J was trimmed by 3 bases and V by 6 bases; bases with no gene match: 7. The germline gives CDR1 MNHEY, CDR2 SVGAGI. Here the CDR3 DNA reads TGTGCCAGCAGCTACCAGGGGGGCGACACTGAAGCTTTCTTT. This sequence encodes CASSYQGGDTEAFF.

The rearrangement uses TRBV6-1 and TRBJ2-2; D unclear. The CDR3 runs to 13 residues. Deletions cut 6 bases from V and 7 bases from J, with 12 bases between. Per germline, CDR1 MNHNS and CDR2 SASEGT. CDR3 amino acids: CASSNLRDGELFF. Here the CDR3 DNA reads TGTGCCAGCAGCAATCTCCGTGACGGGGAGCTGTTTTTT.

Ten or more counts support this clonotype. This rearrangement joins TRBV12-3 or TRBV12-4 to TRBJ1-1; 12 bases fit TRBD1. This CDR3 has 15 residues. J gave up 6 bases and V 6 bases, and 8 bases lay outside the gene matches. The CDR3 DNA follows: TGTGCCAGCAGGCCTCCGGGACAGGGGGCTCCTGAAGCTTTCTTT. This gives the protein CASRPPGQGAPEAFF.

The chain carries TRBV11-2 and TRBJ2-7, with 8 bases fitting TRBD2. This CDR3 is built from 15 residues. Trimming at V came to 5 bases and at J to 0 bases, leaving 6 bases not matched to a gene. Germline V gives CDR1 SGHAT, CDR2 FQNNGV. DNA for the CDR3: TGTGCCAGCAGCCCCTCAGCGGGGGTCTCCTACGAGCAGTACTTC. Amino acids: CASSPSAGVSYEQYF.

This clonotype appeared a single time. Germline and junction disagree at one end, which may indicate a read error. The CDR3 DNA reads as TGTGCCAGCAGCTTGGCGGGACAGGGGGCTCGGGGCCAGCCCCAGCATTTT. Translating gives CASSLAGQGARGQPQHF. The gene calls are TRBV5-1 and TRBJ1-5; 12 positions match TRBD1. The germline gives CDR1 SGHRS, CDR2 YFSETQ. This CDR3 is 17 amino acids long.

This clonotype was observed at least ten times. DNA for the CDR3: TGTGCCAGCGACAGACCGGGACAGGGTATCACCGGGGAGCTGTTTTTT. Its translation: CASDRPGQGITGELFF. The J gene is TRBJ2-2, the V gene TRBV7-2; 9 positions agree with TRBD1. CDR1 and CDR2 (germline): SGHTA, FQGNSA. Germline trimming cut 8 bases from V and 4 bases from J; bases unmatched to any gene: 11. The CDR3 sequence is 16 residues long.

This clonotype was counted a few times. The chain recombines TRBV29-1 with TRBJ2-7; D perhaps matches TRBD2 (6 bases). The CDR3 consists of 14 residues. V lost 6 bases and J 1 base, leaving 16 bases between the germline ends. Germline V lookup: CDR1 SQVTM, CDR2 ANQGSEA. The CDR3 DNA reads as TGCAGCGTCGGGGGTGCGGGACGGTCCTACGAGCAGTACTTC. It codes for CSVGGAGRSYEQYF.

The chain joins TRBV20-1 to TRBJ2-7; a possible D gene is TRBD1 (6 bases). CDR3 length: 15 residues. CDR1 is DFQATT, CDR2 SNEGSKA, per germline (reference sequence). V lost 0 bases and J 6 bases, leaving 18 bases between the germline ends. The CDR3 region has the DNA TGCAGTGCTAGAGATCAGGGGACCAGGAGTCTCGAGCAGTACTTC. Its protein product is CSARDQGTRSLEQYF.

This clonotype was found many times. The rearrangement uses TRBV12-3 or TRBV12-4 and TRBJ1-6, with a possible D match to TRBD1 (5 bases). V was trimmed by 4 bases and J by 11 bases, leaving 21 bases between them. The CDR3 is 16 amino acids. The CDR3 nucleotides are TGTGCCAGCAGTTCCGGGCAGGGAGGTTTCGGGACACCCCTCCACTTT. It translates to CASSSGQGGFGTPLHF.

As regards this clonotype: A much larger clone lies a single base off, so this may be a read error. CDR3 sequence (DNA): TGTGCCAGCAGCCTACCCCCTCTACAGCGGAGGGGGCAGTACTTC. Amino acids: CASSLPPLQRRGQYF. The J gene is TRBJ2-7, the V gene TRBV28, with D perhaps matching TRBD2 (6 bases). CDR1 MDHEN and CDR2 SYDVKM come from the germline V gene. V shed 6 bases and J shed 9 bases, with 24 bases lying between them. The CDR3 totals 15 residues. The full variable domain, its missing parts supplied by reference TRBV28 and TRBJ2-7, is DVKVTQSSRYLVKRTGEKVFLECVQDMDHENMFWYRQDPGLGLRLIYFSYDVKMKEKGDIPEGYSVSREKKERFSLILESASTNQTSMYLCASSLPPLQRRGQYFGPGTRLTVT.

This chain links TRBV30 with TRBJ2-7, with D perhaps matching TRBD1 (7 bases). The CDR3 sequence is 14 residues long. CDR1 and CDR2 from the germline V gene are GTSNPN and SVGIG (reference sequence). The V and J ends lost 1 base and 1 base respectively, with 11 bases between them. The CDR3 reads CAWSGTGLSYEQYF. Here the CDR3 DNA reads TGTGCCTGGAGTGGGACAGGACTATCCTACGAGCAGTACTTC.

This sequence joins TRBV19 and TRBJ2-3; the D gene is possibly TRBD1 (5 bases). CDR3 length: 14 residues. Germline CDR1 is LNHDA and CDR2 is SQIVND (reference sequence). Trimming took 10 bases from V and 7 from J, leaving 21 bases between them. The CDR3 is CATQSIAGYYTQYF. In nucleotides, the CDR3 is TGTGCCACACAATCAATAGCAGGGTACTATACGCAGTATTTT. Full variable domain (outside the CDR3, taken from reference TRBV19 and TRBJ2-3): DGGITQSPKYLFRKEGQNVTLSCEQNLNHDAMYWYRQDPGQGLRLIYYSQIVNDFQKGDIAEGYSVSREKKESFPLTVTSAQKNPTAFYLCATQSIAGYYTQYFGPGTRLTVL.

Only a few counts were recorded for this clonotype. This chain links TRBV27 with TRBJ1-5, with no clear D. Germline V lookup: CDR1 MNHEY, CDR2 SMNVEV (reference sequence). Trimming stripped 0 bases from V and 5 bases from J, with 17 bases between. CDR3 length: 17 residues. CDR3 protein: CASSLSGWEKLDQPQHF. The CDR3 coding sequence is TGTGCCAGCAGTTTATCCGGCTGGGAGAAGTTGGATCAGCCCCAGCATTTT.

This chain links TRBV5-1 with TRBJ2-7; unclear D gene. This CDR3 spans 11 amino acids. Trimming stripped 1 base from V and 5 bases from J, with 4 bases between. In germline, CDR1 is SGHRS, CDR2 YFSETQ. This CDR3 reads CASSLNNEQYF. The CDR3 coding sequence is TGCGCCAGCAGCTTGAATAACGAGCAGTACTTC.

This clonotype was detected ten times or more. DNA of the CDR3: TGTGCCAGCACCTCGTCAAACAGGGGCGCACCGGGAGCTTTCTTT. It specifies CASTSSNRGAPGAFF. The rearrangement links TRBV12-3 or TRBV12-4 to TRBJ1-1; 7 bases match TRBD1. Germline trimming cut 7 bases from V and 10 bases from J; bases unmatched to any gene: 18. The CDR3 has 15 residues.

The chain carries TRBV18 and TRBJ1-5, with D tentatively TRBD1 (5 bases). Germline V gene sequence: CDR1 KGHSH, CDR2 LQKENI. The V gene lost 5 bases and the J gene lost 3 bases, with 14 bases spanning the gap. CDR3 length: 15 residues. The CDR3 reads CASSRGRGYNQPQHF. CDR3 bases: TGTGCCAGCTCAAGGGGACGGGGGTACAATCAGCCCCAGCATTTT.

This clonotype has just a few counts. The rearrangement links TRBV5-6 to TRBJ1-2; D is unclear. Trimming pared 5 bases from V and 2 bases from J, leaving 13 bases between. The germline V gene has CDR1 SGHDT and CDR2 YYEEEE. CDR3 length equals 14 residues. As DNA, the CDR3 is TGTGCCAGCAGACTCGTCGTCCTCAACTATGGCTACACCTTC. The encoded protein is CASRLVVLNYGYTF.

In the case of this clonotype: A much larger clone sits a single nucleotide away, making a read error possible. The chain links TRBV28 to TRBJ2-2, with D uncertain. V gave up 3 bases and J gave up 8 bases, with 7 bases separating them. This CDR3 is built from 12 residues. CDR1 MDHEN and CDR2 SYDVKM come from the germline V gene. CDR3 in amino acids: CASSLQEGELFF. For the CDR3, the DNA is TGTGCCAGCAGTTTGCAGGAGGGGGAGCTGTTTTTT.

This clonotype has at least ten counts. CDR3 amino acids: CASRGGQNYGYTF. DNA for the CDR3: TGTGCCAGCAGGGGGGGACAGAACTATGGCTACACCTTC. The chain recombines TRBV12-3 or TRBV12-4 with TRBJ1-2, with 7 positions matching TRBD1. CDR3 length: 13 residues. With V trimmed by 6 bases and J by 2 bases, 3 bases remained unmatched.

The chain combines TRBV9 with TRBJ1-6, with unresolved D. This CDR3 region has 13 residues. Germline V gene sequence: CDR1 SGDLS, CDR2 YYNGEE. V was cut by 5 bases and J by 8 bases, with 11 bases left in between. The CDR3 reads CASSPRADSPLHF. In DNA, the CDR3 is TGTGCCAGCAGTCCAAGAGCGGATTCACCCCTCCACTTT.

In its sample, this clonotype was seen many times. This chain joins TRBV28 and TRBJ1-1, with 7 bases fitting TRBD1. Germline V gene data show CDR1 as MDHEN and CDR2 as SYDVKM. The trim removed 6 bases at V and 5 bases at J, leaving 15 bases unmatched. This CDR3 region has 16 residues. The CDR3 is CASSTPEGALRTEAFF. The CDR3 coding sequence is TGTGCCAGCAGCACCCCTGAGGGGGCCTTGAGGACTGAAGCTTTCTTT.

This clonotype came up many times. This chain uses TRBV7-3 with TRBJ2-5; D is ambiguous. This CDR3 region has 13 residues. The germline V gene has CDR1 SGHTA and CDR2 FQGTGA. V was clipped by 5 bases and J by 2 bases, with 9 bases between them. DNA for the CDR3: TGTGCCAGCAGCCCCTCCCCTCAAGAGACCCAGTACTTC. Its protein is CASSPSPQETQYF.

This rearrangement joins TRBV14 to TRBJ2-4, with D perhaps TRBD2 (7 bases). Deletions cut 8 bases from V and 9 bases from J, with 17 bases between. Germline assignment: CDR1 SGHDN and CDR2 FVKESK. The CDR3 sequence is 13 residues long. In DNA, the CDR3 is TGTGCCAGCCTCGCGGGGGCGGAGGGCATTCAGTACTTC. This gives the protein CASLAGAEGIQYF. Full variable domain (outside the CDR3, taken from reference TRBV14 and TRBJ2-4): EAGVTQFPSHSVIEKGQTVTLRCDPISGHDNLYWYRRVMGKEIKFLLHFVKESKQDESGMPNNRFLAERTGGTYSTLKVQPAELEDSGVYFCASLAGAEGIQYFGAGTRLSVL.

The sample holds many counts of this clonotype. The gene calls are TRBV29-1 and TRBJ2-7; D is unclear. This CDR3 comprises 14 residues. Germline CDR1 is SQVTM and CDR2 is ANQGSEA. The V end lost 4 bases, the J end lost 1 base, and 14 bases lay between the germline ends. The CDR3 sequence is CSVVTADLSYEQYF. The CDR3 DNA reads as TGCAGCGTTGTCACCGCCGATTTATCCTACGAGCAGTACTTC.

This clonotype came up once. The V gene is TRBV20-1, the J gene TRBJ1-2, with D uncertain. Trimming cost V 0 bases and J 9 bases, with 17 bases left between them. The CDR3 is made up of 14 amino acids. Looked up from germline, CDR1 is DFQATT and CDR2 is SNEGSKA (reference sequence). The CDR3 DNA reads as TGCAGTGCTAGAGATGTGAGAAGCGGAGGAAGCTACACCTTC. Residues: CSARDVRSGGSYTF.